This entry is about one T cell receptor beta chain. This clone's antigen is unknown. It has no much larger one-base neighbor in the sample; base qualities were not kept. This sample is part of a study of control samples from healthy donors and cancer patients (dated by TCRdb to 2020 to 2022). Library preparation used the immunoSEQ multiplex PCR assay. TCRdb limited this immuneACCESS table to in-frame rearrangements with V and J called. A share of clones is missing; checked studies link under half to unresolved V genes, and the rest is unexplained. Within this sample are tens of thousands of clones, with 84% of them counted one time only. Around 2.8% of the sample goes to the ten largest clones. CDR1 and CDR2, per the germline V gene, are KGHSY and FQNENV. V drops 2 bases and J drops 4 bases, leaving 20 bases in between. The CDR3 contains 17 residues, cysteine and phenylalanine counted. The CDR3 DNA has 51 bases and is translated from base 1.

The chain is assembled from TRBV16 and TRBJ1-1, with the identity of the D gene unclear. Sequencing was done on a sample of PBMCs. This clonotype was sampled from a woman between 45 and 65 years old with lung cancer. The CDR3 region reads CASSQILVGGLTTEAFF. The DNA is TGTGCCAGCAGCCAAATCCTAGTTGGAGGGTTAACCACTGAAGCTTTCTTT.